These 8 T cell receptor beta chains were all obtained from the same sample, sequenced in a study of blood T cell repertoires in COVID-19 (dated by TCRdb to 2018 to 2021). Libraries came from the immunoSEQ multiplex PCR assay. This is the immuneACCESS table as TCRdb keeps it, with only in-frame sequences that have V and J called. A part of the clones is gone; compared with another copy, unresolved V genes explain less than half, and the rest is unexplained. The table for this sample lists under 300,000 clones; over 80% of them were counted only once. The top ten clones comprise 1.5% to 2% of the sample. The sample taken for sequencing was PBMCs or T cells enriched from blood (not recorded which). Source of these receptors: a woman aged 18-29 years who had recovered from COVID-19.

V is TRBV4-2 and J is TRBJ2-1, with D possibly being TRBD1 (5 bases). The CDR3 covers 14 residues. Germline CDR1 reads LGHNA; CDR2 reads YNFKEQ. V gave up 3 bases and J gave up 4 bases, with 10 bases separating them. The CDR3 DNA sequence: TGTGCCAGCAGCCAGGAAGACAGATACAATGAGCAGTTCTTC. This codes for CASSQEDRYNEQFF.

The chain uses TRBV4-3 and TRBJ1-2, with D possibly TRBD1 on 6 matching bases. CDR1 and CDR2 from the germline V gene are LGHNA and YSLEER. V dropped 1 base and J dropped 4 bases, with 13 bases sitting between them. The CDR3 runs 15 residues. CDR3 region: CASSQVVQGVYGYTF. CDR3 DNA: TGCGCCAGCAGCCAAGTCGTACAGGGTGTCTATGGCTACACCTTC.

This rearrangement joins TRBV6-6 to TRBJ1-1; a possible D gene is TRBD1 (6 bases). The length of the CDR3 is 12 residues. CDR1 and CDR2 (germline): MNHNY, SVGAGI (reference sequence). Trimming removed 8 bases at V and 3 bases at J, with 10 bases between. CDR3 DNA: TGTGCCAGCCCCCAGGGGTACACTGAAGCTTTCTTT. Translation gives CASPQGYTEAFF.

The chain joins TRBV27 to TRBJ1-6; 7 nucleotides line up with TRBD1. The CDR3 runs 13 residues. The V gene end was trimmed by 2 bases and the J gene end by 8 bases; junction bases not matched to a gene: 0. Germline CDR1 is MNHEY and CDR2 is SMNVEV (reference sequence). This CDR3 is CASSLQGDSPLHF. Here the CDR3 DNA reads TGTGCCAGCAGTTTACAGGGGGATTCACCCCTCCACTTT.

The genes are TRBV11-2 and TRBJ1-6; 7 bases align to TRBD1. Losses at the gene ends were 0 bases for V and 13 bases for J; bases not matched to a gene: 3. Germline V lookup: CDR1 SGHAT, CDR2 FQNNGV. The CDR3 is 13 amino acids. The CDR3 nucleotides read TGTGCCAGCAGCTTAGAACAGGGGATCCCCCTCCACTTT. It translates to CASSLEQGIPLHF.

The genes are TRBV6-1 and TRBJ1-2; perhaps TRBD1 as D (5 bases). This CDR3 spans 15 amino acids. Trimming left V 4 bases short and J 0 bases short, with 12 bases between. Germline loops: CDR1 MNHNS, CDR2 SASEGT. This chain's CDR3 is CASSGTGIANYGYTF. In DNA, the CDR3 is TGTGCCAGCAGTGGTACAGGAATAGCTAACTATGGCTACACCTTC.

The chain joins TRBV19 to TRBJ2-3; TRBD2 matches 7 bases. Germline V CDR1 and CDR2: LNHDA, SQIVND (reference sequence). The CDR3 is 15 amino acids. With V trimmed by 5 bases and J by 2 bases, 7 bases remained unmatched. CDR3 loop: CASSWEGSLTDTQYF. CDR3 sequence (DNA): TGTGCCAGTAGTTGGGAGGGCTCACTCACAGATACGCAGTATTTT.

The chain links TRBV29-1 to TRBJ2-3; D might be TRBD2 (6 bases). CDR3 length: 19 residues. The germline V gene has CDR1 SQVTM and CDR2 ANQGSEA. Between the trimmed V and J ends, which lost 3 bases and 0 bases, there was a span of 25 bases. CDR3 nucleotide sequence: TGCAGCGTTGAGGTGCGGGACGTCTGGAAAAAAGCTAGCACAGATACGCAGTATTTT. It specifies CSVEVRDVWKKASTDTQYF.